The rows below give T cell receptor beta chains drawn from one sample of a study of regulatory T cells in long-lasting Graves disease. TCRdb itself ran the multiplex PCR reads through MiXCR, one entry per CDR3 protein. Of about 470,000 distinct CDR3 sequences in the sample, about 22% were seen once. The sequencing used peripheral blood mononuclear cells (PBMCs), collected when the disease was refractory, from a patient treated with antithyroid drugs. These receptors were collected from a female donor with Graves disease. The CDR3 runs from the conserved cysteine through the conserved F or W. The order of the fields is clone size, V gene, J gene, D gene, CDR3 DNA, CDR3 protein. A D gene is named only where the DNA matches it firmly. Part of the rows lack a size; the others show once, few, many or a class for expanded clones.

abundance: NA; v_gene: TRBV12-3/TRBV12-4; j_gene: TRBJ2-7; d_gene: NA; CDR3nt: TGTGCCAGCAGCCCGACCGGGCTCTCCTACGAGCAGTACTTC; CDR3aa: CASSPTGLSYEQYF
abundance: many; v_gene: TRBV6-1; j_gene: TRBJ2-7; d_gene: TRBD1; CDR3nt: TGTGCCAGCTATCAAACAGGGGGCGAGCAGTACTTC; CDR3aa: CASYQTGGEQYF
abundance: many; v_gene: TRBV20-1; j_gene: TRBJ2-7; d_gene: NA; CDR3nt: TGCAGTGCTAGGTCTAGCGTGAGTTACGAGCAGTACTTC; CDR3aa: CSARSSVSYEQYF
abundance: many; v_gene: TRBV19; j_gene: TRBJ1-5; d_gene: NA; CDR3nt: TGTGCCAGTAGTAAGTTTAGCAATCAGCCCCAGCATTTT; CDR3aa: CASSKFSNQPQHF
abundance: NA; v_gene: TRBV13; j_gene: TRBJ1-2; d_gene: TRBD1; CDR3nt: TGTGCCAGCAGCCAAGTGAGGGCCAGGACGGGACAGGGGAAAGATGGCTACACCTTC; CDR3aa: CASSQVRARTGQGKDGYTF
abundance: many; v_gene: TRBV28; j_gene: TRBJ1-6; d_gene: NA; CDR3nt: TGTGCCAGCAGAAGGGGCGGCTCCTATAATTCACCCCTCCACTTT; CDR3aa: CASRRGGSYNSPLHF
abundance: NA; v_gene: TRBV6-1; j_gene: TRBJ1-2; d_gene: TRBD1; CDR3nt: TGTGCCAGCAGTGAAGCGGCCGCCGGCGGGACAGTCTATGGCTACACCTTC; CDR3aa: CASSEAAAGGTVYGYTF
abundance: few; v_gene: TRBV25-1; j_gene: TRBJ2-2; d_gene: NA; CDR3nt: TGTGCCAGCAGTGCAGAGAACACCGGGGAGCTGTTTTTT; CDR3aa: CASSAENTGELFF
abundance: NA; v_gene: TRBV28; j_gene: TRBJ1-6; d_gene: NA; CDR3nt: TGTGCCAGCAGGGGGGGGGGGGTCTATTCACCCCTCCACTTT; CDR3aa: CASRGGGVYSPLHF
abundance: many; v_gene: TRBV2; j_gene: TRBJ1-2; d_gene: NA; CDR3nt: TGTGCCAGCAGTGATCAGTCCTATGGCTACACCTTC; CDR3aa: CASSDQSYGYTF
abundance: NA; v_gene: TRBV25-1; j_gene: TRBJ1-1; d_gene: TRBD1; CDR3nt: TGTGCCAGCAGTTTGGACAGGGGGCTTGGGACTGAAGCTTTCTTT; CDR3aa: CASSLDRGLGTEAFF
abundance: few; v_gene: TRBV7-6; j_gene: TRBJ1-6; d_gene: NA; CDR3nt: TGTGCCAGCAGCCCACGGGAGTCCTATAATTCACCCCTCCACTTT; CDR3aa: CASSPRESYNSPLHF
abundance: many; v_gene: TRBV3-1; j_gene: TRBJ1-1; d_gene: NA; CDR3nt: TGTGCCAGCAGCCGTACAGGTGATAACACTGAAGCTTTCTTT; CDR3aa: CASSRTGDNTEAFF
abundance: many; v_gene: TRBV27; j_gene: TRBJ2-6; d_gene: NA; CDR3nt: TGTGCCAGCAGCCCCACGGGGGCCGGGGCCAACGTCCTGACTTTC; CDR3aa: CASSPTGAGANVLTF
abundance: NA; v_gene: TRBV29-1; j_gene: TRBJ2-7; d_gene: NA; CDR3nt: TGCAGCGTTGAAGATCCCGAGCGGAAGGGCTACGAGCAGTACTTC; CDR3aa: CSVEDPERKGYEQYF
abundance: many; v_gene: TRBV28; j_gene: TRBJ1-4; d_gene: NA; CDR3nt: TGTGCCAGCAGAAACCCCCCGGGGGGTGAAAAACTGTTTTTT; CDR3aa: CASRNPPGGEKLFF
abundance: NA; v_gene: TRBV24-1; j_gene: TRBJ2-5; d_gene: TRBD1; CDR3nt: TGTGGCACCAGTGCCGTTCCCAGGACAGGGAGTGAGACCCAGTACTTC; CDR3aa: CGTSAVPRTGSETQYF
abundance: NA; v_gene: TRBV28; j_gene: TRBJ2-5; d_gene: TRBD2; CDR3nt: TGTGCCAGCAGTTCCTCGCGGGAGGGCCAAGAGACCCAGTACTTC; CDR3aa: CASSSSREGQETQYF
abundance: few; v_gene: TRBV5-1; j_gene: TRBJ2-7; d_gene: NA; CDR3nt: TGCGCCAGCAGCTTGGCGGCAAGATCCGAGCAGTACTTC; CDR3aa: CASSLAARSEQYF
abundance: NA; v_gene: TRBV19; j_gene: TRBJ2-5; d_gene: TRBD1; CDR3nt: TGTGCCAGTAGTCCCGGGACAGTGGGTGCGGAGACCCAGTACTTC; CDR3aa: CASSPGTVGAETQYF
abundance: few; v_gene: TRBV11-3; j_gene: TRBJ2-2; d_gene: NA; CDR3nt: TGTGCCAGCAGCTTATTTCCGGGGGCTACCGGGGAGCTGTTTTTT; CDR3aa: CASSLFPGATGELFF
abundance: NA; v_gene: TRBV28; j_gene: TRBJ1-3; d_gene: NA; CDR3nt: TGTGCCAGCAGTTTAGGGGGCAGACCCTCTGGAAACACCATATATTTT; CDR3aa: CASSLGGRPSGNTIYF
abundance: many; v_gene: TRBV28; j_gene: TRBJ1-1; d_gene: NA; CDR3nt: TGTGCCAGCAGTACTGCGACAGCATCCAACACTGAAGCTTTCTTT; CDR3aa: CASSTATASNTEAFF
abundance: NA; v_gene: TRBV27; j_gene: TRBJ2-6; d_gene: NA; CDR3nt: TGTGCCAGCAGCCCGATCGTGTCCTCTGGGGCCAACGTCCTGACTTTC; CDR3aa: CASSPIVSSGANVLTF
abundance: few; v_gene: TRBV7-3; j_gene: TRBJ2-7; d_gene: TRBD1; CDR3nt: TGTGCCAGCAGCCAGGACAGGGGCTCGGAACAGTACTTC; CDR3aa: CASSQDRGSEQYF
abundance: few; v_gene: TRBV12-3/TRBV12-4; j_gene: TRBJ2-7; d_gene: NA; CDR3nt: TGTGCCAGCAGCCCTGTGACTACACTGGGCGAGCAGTACTTC; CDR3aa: CASSPVTTLGEQYF
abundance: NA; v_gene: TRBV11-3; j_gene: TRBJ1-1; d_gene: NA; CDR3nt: TGTGCCAGCAGCTTAGAAGGGGAGACTGAAGCTCTCTTT; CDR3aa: CASSLEGETEALF
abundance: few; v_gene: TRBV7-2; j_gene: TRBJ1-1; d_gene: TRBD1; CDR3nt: TGTGCCAGCAGCTTAAGGCCAGGGGGAACGATGAACACTGAAGCTTTCTTT; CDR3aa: CASSLRPGGTMNTEAFF
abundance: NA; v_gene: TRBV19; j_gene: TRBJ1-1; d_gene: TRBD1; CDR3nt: TGTGCCAGTGGGACAGCAGCAACCACTGAAGCTTTCTTT; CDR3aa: CASGTAATTEAFF
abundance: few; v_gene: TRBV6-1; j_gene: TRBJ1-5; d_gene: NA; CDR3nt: TGTGCCAGCAGGGACGACCCAAATAGCAATCAGCCCCAGCATTTT; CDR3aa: CASRDDPNSNQPQHF
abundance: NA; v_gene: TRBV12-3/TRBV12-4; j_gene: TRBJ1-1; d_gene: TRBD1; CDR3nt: TGTGCCAGCAAACTTGGACAGGGAACAACTTTCTTT; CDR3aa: CASKLGQGTTFF
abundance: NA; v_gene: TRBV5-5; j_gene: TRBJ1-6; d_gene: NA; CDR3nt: TGTGCCAGCAGCTTGCAGGTCAGGGCGAATTCACCCCTCCACTTT; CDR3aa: CASSLQVRANSPLHF
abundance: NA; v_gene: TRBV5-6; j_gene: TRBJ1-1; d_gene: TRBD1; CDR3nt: TGTGCCAGCAGACTCAGGGGGCGCGGGATGAACACTGAAGCTTTCTTT; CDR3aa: CASRLRGRGMNTEAFF
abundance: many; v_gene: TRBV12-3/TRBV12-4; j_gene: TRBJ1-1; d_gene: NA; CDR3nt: TGTGCCAGCAGTTTTCAGCAGGGGACCCCTCGGACTGAAGCTTTCTTT; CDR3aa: CASSFQQGTPRTEAFF
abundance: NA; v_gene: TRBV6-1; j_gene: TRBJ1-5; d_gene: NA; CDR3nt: TGTGCCAGCTCCGACCGGGGAATCAATCAGCCCCAGCATTTT; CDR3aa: CASSDRGINQPQHF
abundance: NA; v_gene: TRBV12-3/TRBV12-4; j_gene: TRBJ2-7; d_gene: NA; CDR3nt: TGTGCCAGCAGTTGGGACGGAGGACCGGGCGAGCAGTACTTC; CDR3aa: CASSWDGGPGEQYF
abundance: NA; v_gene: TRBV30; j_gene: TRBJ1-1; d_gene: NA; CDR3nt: TGTGCCTGGAGGTTGGGGGGCCATGAAGCTTTCTTT; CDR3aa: CAWRLGGHEAFF
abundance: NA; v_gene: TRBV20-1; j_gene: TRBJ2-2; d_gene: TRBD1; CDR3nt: TGCAGTGCTAGAGATGGCCGACAGGGGATTGGCGGGGAGCTGTTTTTT; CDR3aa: CSARDGRQGIGGELFF
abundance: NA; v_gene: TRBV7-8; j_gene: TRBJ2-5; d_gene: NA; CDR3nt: TGTGCCAGCAGCGCCTTTGAGGCGCCCGCGGAGACCCAGTACTTC; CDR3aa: CASSAFEAPAETQYF
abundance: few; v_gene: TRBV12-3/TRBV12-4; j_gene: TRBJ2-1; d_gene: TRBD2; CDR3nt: TGTGCCAGCAGCCCTCGACTAGCGGGAGACAATGAGCAGTTCTTC; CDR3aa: CASSPRLAGDNEQFF
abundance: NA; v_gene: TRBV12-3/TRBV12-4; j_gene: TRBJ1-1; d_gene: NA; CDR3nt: TGTGCCAGCGTCGGACGGATGAACACTGAAGCTTTCTTT; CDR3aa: CASVGRMNTEAFF
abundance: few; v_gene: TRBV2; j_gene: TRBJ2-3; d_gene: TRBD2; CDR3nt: TGTGCCAGCAGTCGGGGGGGGGGCACAGATACGCAGTATTTT; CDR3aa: CASSRGGGTDTQYF
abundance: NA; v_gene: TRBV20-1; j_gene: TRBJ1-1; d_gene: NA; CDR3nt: TGCAGTGCTAGAGAGAGCGGGGGCCTGAACACTGAAGCTTTCTTT; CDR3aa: CSARESGGLNTEAFF
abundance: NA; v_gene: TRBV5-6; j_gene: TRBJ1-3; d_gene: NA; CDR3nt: TGTGCCAGCGGCTCGCTCGGGGGAAACACCATATATTTT; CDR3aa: CASGSLGGNTIYF
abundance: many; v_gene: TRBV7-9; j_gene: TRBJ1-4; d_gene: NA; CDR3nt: TGTGCCAGCAGCATAACAGCGGAACTGTTTTTT; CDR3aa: CASSITAELFF
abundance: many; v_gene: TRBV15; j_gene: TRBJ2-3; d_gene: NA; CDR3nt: TGTGCCACCAGCAGAGGGATTGGGACTTCTATTACAGATACGCAGTATTTT; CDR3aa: CATSRGIGTSITDTQYF